Sequencing of this T cell receptor beta chain was carried out in a study of regulatory T cells in long-lasting Graves disease. Findings of the study overall: Small sample size may have lowered accuracy. Lower TCR diversity was seen in persistent Graves' patients than in newly diagnosed ones.

The time point is: persistent/refractory GD, antithyroid drugs over 5 years with positive TRAb. The authors made the TCR library using RNA they extracted from PBMCs. This clonotype occurred a few times. Its target is unknown. In building TCR beta libraries, iRepertoire HTBI primers were used together with Arm-PCR of CDR3 regions. TCRdb ran MiXCR on the multiplex PCR reads and lists one entry per CDR3 protein. The table lists fewer than 550,000 distinct CDR3 sequences, 20% to 25% of them singletons. The sample consisted of peripheral blood mononuclear cells (PBMCs), taken when the disease was refractory, from a patient treated with antithyroid drugs. The source is a female donor with Graves disease.

The CDR3 here is CSAWFGGELFF. As DNA, the CDR3 is TGCAGTGCGTGGTTCGGAGGGGAGCTGTTTTTT. This chain links TRBV20-1 with TRBJ2-2; D not certain. Germline V gene lookup returns CDR1 DFQATT and CDR2 SNEGSKA (reference sequence). The length of the CDR3 is 11 residues. V was cut by 6 bases and J by 8 bases, with 10 bases left in between.